Sequencing of this T cell receptor beta chain was carried out in a study of cytomegalovirus exposure and HLA in healthy donors. As for the study in general: The approximately 120 validation repertoires and the roughly 670 first-cohort repertoires shared a platform, a later analysis reported. Study-level results: In vitro testing confirmed a few CMV-associated chains as specific for CMV antigens. According to a later analysis, TCR clusters from the first cohort tended to co-occur in the 120 or so validation repertoires.

Assay: immunoSEQ multiplex PCR; the TCRdb copy retains only in-frame clones and omits some. The sample consists of some 210,000 clones, around 86% of them appearing once. V was clipped by 7 bases and J by 6 bases; unmatched bases: 11. This CDR3 spans 15 amino acids. CDR1 is LNHDA, CDR2 SQIVND, per germline (reference sequence). As regards this clone: Its antigen is not identified.

Sequenced: PBMCs. The chain uses TRBV19 and TRBJ2-3, with 9 bases matching TRBD2. The receptor was derived from a woman aged 18-35 years in good health and CMV-seropositive. For the CDR3, the DNA is TGTGCCAGTAAAGCGACTAGCGGCACGGGGGATACGCAGTATTTT. It encodes CASKATSGTGDTQYF.